This TCR beta chain was identified during a study of cytomegalovirus exposure and HLA in healthy donors. The germline V gene has CDR1 GTSNPN and CDR2 SVGIG (reference sequence). This CDR3 is built from 14 residues. V lost 1 base, J lost 10 bases, and 6 bases stayed unmatched. The PCR used 60 Vbeta and 13 Jbeta primers. The assay was immunoSEQ multiplex PCR, and TCRdb's table has in-frame clones only and misses some. The table has under 200,000 clones, roughly 80% seen once. This TCR was sampled from a male donor in good health and CMV-seropositive. V and J are TRBV30 and TRBJ1-6, with TRBD1 matching over 8 bases. Sequencing was done on a sample of PBMCs. DNA for the CDR3: TGTGCCTGGAGTGACGGACAGGGCGGGTCACCCCTCCACTTT. Protein sequence: CAWSDGQGGSPLHF. Variable domain in full (rest from reference TRBV30 and TRBJ1-6): SQTIHQWPATLVQPVGSPLSLECTVEGTSNPNLYWYRQAAGRGLQLLFYSVGIGQISSEVPQNLSASRPQDRQFILSSKKLLLSDSGFYLCAWSDGQGGSPLHFGNGTRLTVT.